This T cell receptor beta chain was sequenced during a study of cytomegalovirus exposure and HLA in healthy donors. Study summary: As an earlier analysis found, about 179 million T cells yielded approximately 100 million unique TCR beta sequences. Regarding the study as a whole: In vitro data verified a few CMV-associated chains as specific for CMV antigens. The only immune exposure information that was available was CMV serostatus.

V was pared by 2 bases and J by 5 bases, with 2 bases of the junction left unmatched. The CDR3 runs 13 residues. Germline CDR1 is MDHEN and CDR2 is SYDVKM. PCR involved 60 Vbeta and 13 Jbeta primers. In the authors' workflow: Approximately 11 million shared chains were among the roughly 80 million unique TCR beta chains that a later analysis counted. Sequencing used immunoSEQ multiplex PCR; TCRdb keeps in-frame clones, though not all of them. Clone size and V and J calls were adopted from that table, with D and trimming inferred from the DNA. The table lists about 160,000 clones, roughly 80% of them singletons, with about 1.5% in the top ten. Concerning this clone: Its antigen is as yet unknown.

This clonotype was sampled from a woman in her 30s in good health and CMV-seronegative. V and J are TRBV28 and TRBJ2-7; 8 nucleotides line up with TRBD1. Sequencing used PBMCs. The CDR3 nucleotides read TGTGCCAGCAGTTTAACAGGGGGAAACGAGCAGTACTTC. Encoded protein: CASSLTGGNEQYF.